This T cell receptor (beta chain) was documented in a study of T cell responses to AZD1222 COVID-19 vaccine. Findings of the study overall: White British ancestry dominated among donors, who included more females, and clonal diversity was possibly underestimated.

About this clone itself: As yet, its antigen is unknown.

Assay: immunoSEQ multiplex PCR; the TCRdb copy retains only in-frame clones and omits some. The data contain about 150,000 clones, 90% to 95% of them singletons. The CDR3 is 15 amino acids. Germline V gene data show CDR1 as SNHLY and CDR2 as FYNNEI. The V end lost 8 bases, the J end lost 9 bases, and 20 bases lay between the germline ends. The clonotype comes from an adult in good health. The specimen was peripheral blood, collected on day 0 of AZD1222 vaccination. This chain links TRBV2 with TRBJ1-6; possibly TRBD1 for D (6 bases). Here the CDR3 reads CASDLQGAWGSPLHF. The DNA of the CDR3 is TGTGCCAGCGACTTACAGGGTGCTTGGGGTTCACCCCTCCACTTT.